The clone carrying this T cell receptor beta chain showed up just once. Its antigen remains unknown. Germline V gene data show CDR1 as SEHNR and CDR2 as FQNEAQ (reference sequence). The CDR3 is 14 amino acids. Patients each gave 1 to 8 samples, pretreatment and on-treatment. These data are taken from a study of PD-L1 blockade in urothelial cancer. Study-level background: Analyzed time points were 3 weeks (second dose) and 6 weeks after therapy began. Reported median T cell count for blood samples was 120,000 to 150,000. General study points: When pretreatment blood TCR clonality was below the median, it predicted better survival.

Sequencing used immunoSEQ multiplex PCR; TCRdb keeps in-frame clones, though not all of them. The sample lists about 84,000 clones; 82% were seen once. The input for sequencing was PBMCs, taken around atezolizumab (anti-PD-L1) treatment. The chain employs TRBV7-9 and TRBJ2-5; 11 bases map to TRBD2. The last part of the DNA fits TRBJ2-7 better; the J call may be wrong. The receptor was isolated from a man aged 70-80 years with urothelial cancer. The CDR3 loop is CASSFSGRGNEQYF. In DNA form, the CDR3 reads TGTGCCAGCAGCTTTAGCGGGAGGGGAAACGAGCAGTACTTC.